This entry lists 17 T cell receptor beta chains sequenced from one sample in a study of shared clonotypes between healthy human individuals. Here immunoSEQ multiplex PCR was the method, and the copy in TCRdb shows in-frame clones only, minus some. The sample shows around 1.1 million clones, 75% to 85% of them seen only once. Sequences were obtained from memory CD4+ T cells from PBMCs. Subset given: CD45RA-negative fraction. All receptors come from a man aged 18-30 years in good health. Some clones in this sample may be carry-over from other donors' samples.

J is TRBJ1-2 and V is TRBV7-2, with D unclear. V was shortened by 5 bases and J by 7 bases, with 11 bases between the two germline ends. Germline loops: CDR1 SGHTA, CDR2 FQGNSA. This CDR3 spans 12 amino acids. The CDR3 DNA reads as TGTGCCAGCAGCCATGACACGAGTGGCTACACCTTC. This translates into CASSHDTSGYTF.

The chain uses TRBV27 and TRBJ2-3; 14 positions match TRBD2. CDR1 is MNHEY and CDR2 is SMNVEV in the germline V gene (reference sequence). The CDR3 has 20 residues. Trimming cost V 1 base and J 3 bases; bases outside gene matches: 12. CDR3 residues: CASSLWGLAGETEGTDTQYF. Written as DNA, the CDR3 is TGTGCCAGCAGTTTATGGGGACTAGCGGGAGAGACGGAGGGGACAGATACGCAGTATTTT.

The J gene is TRBJ2-7, the V gene TRBV7-9, with D unresolved. Per germline, CDR1 SEHNR and CDR2 FQNEAQ (reference sequence). The CDR3 contains 13 residues. Trimming pared 1 base from V and 0 bases from J, leaving 4 bases between. The CDR3 protein is CASSLEYSYEQYF. Here the CDR3 DNA reads TGTGCCAGCAGCTTAGAGTACTCCTACGAGCAGTACTTC.

V and J are TRBV5-4 and TRBJ2-3, with D perhaps TRBD2 (5 bases). Trimming cost V 2 bases and J 2 bases, with 6 bases left between them. Germline loops: CDR1 SGHNT, CDR2 YYREEE (reference sequence). The CDR3 loop spans 13 amino acids. The CDR3 spells CASSFDYTDTQYF. The CDR3 DNA reads as TGTGCCAGCAGCTTTGACTACACAGATACGCAGTATTTT.

V and J are TRBV27 and TRBJ2-1, with 8 bases matching TRBD2. The CDR3 has 16 residues. Trimming at V came to 5 bases and at J to 2 bases, leaving 8 bases not matched to a gene. Germline V gives CDR1 MNHEY, CDR2 SMNVEV (reference sequence). The DNA of the CDR3 is TGTGCCAGCAGTAATATAGCGGGAACAACCTACAATGAGCAGTTCTTC. Its protein is CASSNIAGTTYNEQFF.

The CDR3 here is CASSSGYEQYF. CDR3 bases: TGTGCCAGCTCCAGCGGGTACGAGCAGTACTTC. V usage is TRBV18 and J usage is TRBJ2-7, with D possibly being TRBD2 (6 bases). Germline V CDR1 and CDR2: KGHSH, LQKENI. The CDR3 consists of 11 residues. With 6 bases removed from V and 4 bases from J, the gap between germline ends came to 7 bases.

The rearrangement joins TRBV25-1 to TRBJ1-4, with a tentative D call TRBD1 (5 bases). CDR1 is MGHDK, CDR2 SYGVNS, per germline. CDR3 length: 18 residues. The germline V and J ends were trimmed by 3 bases and 4 bases, with 21 bases remaining between them. The CDR3 spells CASSDEQGLEYGNEKLFF. CDR3 DNA: TGTGCCAGCAGTGACGAGCAGGGTTTAGAGTATGGTAATGAAAAACTGTTTTTT.

The chain links TRBV30 to TRBJ2-1; possibly TRBD2 for D (5 bases). V was cut by 7 bases and J by 0 bases, with 13 bases left in between. The CDR3 is 14 amino acids. Germline V CDR1 and CDR2: GTSNPN, SVGIG (reference sequence). Here the CDR3 DNA reads TGTGCCTCATTGAGTGGGAGCTCCTACAATGAGCAGTTCTTC. Translated, it gives CASLSGSSYNEQFF.

The V call is TRBV9, the J call TRBJ2-2, with TRBD2 identical over 9 bases. This CDR3 has 16 amino acids. The trim removed 1 base at V and 6 bases at J, leaving 7 bases unmatched. From germline, CDR1 is SGDLS and CDR2 YYNGEE. The CDR3 loop reads CASSVLAGGVSGELFF. Written as DNA, the CDR3 is TGTGCCAGCAGCGTACTGGCGGGAGGGGTGTCCGGGGAGCTGTTTTTT. Supplemented by reference TRBV9 and TRBJ2-2, the full variable domain reads DSGVTQTPKHLITATGQRVTLRCSPRSGDLSVYWYQQSLDQGLQFLIQYYNGEERAKGNILERFSAQQFPDLHSELNLSSLELGDSALYFCASSVLAGGVSGELFFGEGSRLTVL.

This clone was detected a few times. The chain couples TRBV7-2 to TRBJ2-4; D is unresolved. Trimming took 1 base from V and 0 from J, leaving 4 bases between them. This CDR3 has 14 residues. The germline gives CDR1 SGHTA, CDR2 FQGNSA. In DNA form, the CDR3 reads TGTGCCAGCAGCTTAGAAATAGCCAAAAACATTCAGTACTTC. It specifies CASSLEIAKNIQYF.

The chain joins TRBV11-2 to TRBJ2-1, with 8 bases lining up with TRBD2. The V gene's germline CDR1 is SGHAT and CDR2 FQNNGV. Trimming cost V 2 bases and J 10 bases; bases outside gene matches: 10. The CDR3 contains 15 residues. The CDR3 spells CASSLYSGAPGEQFF. CDR3 coding DNA: TGTGCCAGCAGCTTATATAGCGGGGCCCCAGGGGAGCAGTTCTTC.

Ten or more counts support this clone. This sample includes further DNA sequences coding for the same CDR3. The rearrangement joins TRBV4-3 to TRBJ2-7; D is possibly TRBD1 (5 bases). This CDR3 has 14 residues. The germline V gene encodes CDR1 LGHNA and CDR2 YSLEER. With 4 bases removed from V and 4 bases from J, the gap between germline ends came to 14 bases. CDR3 region: CASSPTTVAYEQYF. The DNA for the CDR3 is TGCGCCAGCAGCCCCACGACAGTGGCTTACGAGCAGTACTTC.

V and J are TRBV7-2 and TRBJ1-5; no definite D call. Trimming left V 1 base short and J 6 bases short, with 7 bases between. Per the germline V gene, CDR1 is SGHTA and CDR2 is FQGNSA. The CDR3 loop spans 13 amino acids. The CDR3 region has the DNA TGTGCCAGCAGCTTAGATCAGGCTCAGCCCCAGCATTTT. Its protein product is CASSLDQAQPQHF. The full variable domain, its missing parts supplied by reference TRBV7-2 and TRBJ1-5, is GAGVSQSPSNKVTEKGKDVELRCDPISGHTALYWYRQSLGQGLEFLIYFQGNSAPDKSGLPSDRFSAERTGGSVSTLTIQRTQQEDSAVYLCASSLDQAQPQHFGDGTRLSIL.

This clone appeared once. The rearrangement joins TRBV28 to TRBJ1-4, with D perhaps TRBD1 (5 bases). Germline CDR1 MDHEN, CDR2 SYDVKM. This CDR3 has 14 amino acids. Trimming took 3 bases from V and 10 from J, leaving 15 bases between them. The CDR3 loop is CASSFWESGRKLFF. CDR3 DNA: TGTGCCAGCAGTTTTTGGGAGTCGGGACGAAAACTGTTTTTT.

A note on this clone: This same CDR3 is encoded by further DNA sequences in the sample. CDR3 region: CASSASGGLEQYF. Written as DNA, the CDR3 is TGTGCCAGCAGCGCCTCCGGGGGGCTCGAGCAGTACTTC. This chain connects TRBV9 to TRBJ2-7; TRBD2 might be the D (7 bases). The germline V gene has CDR1 SGDLS and CDR2 YYNGEE. CDR3 length: 13 residues. Trimming removed 3 bases at V and 6 bases at J, with 13 bases between.

V usage is TRBV2 and J usage is TRBJ1-2; D is unresolved. Germline CDR1 reads SNHLY; CDR2 reads FYNNEI. Trimming stripped 7 bases from V and 10 bases from J, with 19 bases between. The CDR3 loop spans 13 amino acids. CDR3 nucleotides: TGTGCCAGCATACAAGCTCGGTTTGACGTCTACACCTTC. This translates into CASIQARFDVYTF.

The rearrangement joins TRBV15 to TRBJ2-1; no clear D. The germline gives CDR1 LNHNV, CDR2 YYDKDF (reference sequence). V dropped 5 bases and J dropped 10 bases, with 15 bases sitting between them. CDR3 size: 13 residues. CDR3 region: CATSPARPGEQFF. The CDR3 DNA is TGTGCCACCAGCCCAGCTCGGCCAGGCGAGCAGTTCTTC.